The clone carrying this TCR beta chain has only a few counts. Its antigen is unidentified. Trimming at V came to 3 bases and at J to 3 bases, leaving 10 bases not matched to a gene. CDR3 length: 16 amino acids. The V gene's germline CDR1 is MNHEY and CDR2 SMNVEV (reference sequence). General study points: Tumor-infiltrating Treg TCR alpha and beta sequences overlapped most with tumor naive CD4+ T cells, then blood naive. Tumor memory CD4+ T cell TCR gene usage was found to cluster with blood and lymph node memory CD4+ cells and with lymph node naive CD4+ cells.

The memory fraction was CD4+CD45RO+CD25- cells. Semi-nested PCR with Nested Universal Primer A followed constant-region reverse priming of full-length variable regions. TCRdb ran MiXCR on the 5' RACE reads and lists one entry per CDR3 protein. The table records 35,000 to 50,000 distinct CDR3 sequences, roughly 27% of them present only once. The chain employs TRBV27 and TRBJ2-7; 8 bases line up with TRBD2. The sequencing input was memory CD4+ T cells sorted from a lymph node. The subset was: memory CD4+ T cells, CD4+CD45RO+CD25-. The receptor's source is a female donor with breast cancer. CDR3 residues: CASSLRPREALYEQYF. The CDR3 coding sequence is TGTGCCAGCAGTTTGCGCCCGCGGGAGGCCCTCTACGAGCAGTACTTC.